The 10 T cell receptor beta chains below all came from one sample that was sequenced in a study of cytomegalovirus exposure and HLA in healthy donors. PCR used 60 Vbeta primers and 13 Jbeta primers. The table came from immunoSEQ multiplex PCR; TCRdb's copy has only in-frame clones and leaves some out. Among approximately 150,000 clones listed, approximately 72% were seen once. The sample comprised PBMCs. The receptors derive from a woman aged 55-75 years in good health and CMV-seronegative.

This clone was counted once. This rearrangement joins TRBV5-4 to TRBJ2-2; D perhaps matches TRBD1 (5 bases). Trimming stripped 9 bases from V and 4 bases from J, with 13 bases between. CDR3 size: 13 residues. CDR1 is SGHNT, CDR2 YYREEE, per germline (reference sequence). CDR3 in DNA: TGTGCCACCCCGGCAGGGTTCACCGGGGAGCTGTTTTTT. Translating it yields CATPAGFTGELFF.

The rearrangement joins TRBV6-5 to TRBJ2-2, with a tentative D call TRBD1 (5 bases). Germline loops: CDR1 MNHEY, CDR2 SVGAGI. This CDR3 region has 16 residues. V was pared by 1 base and J by 4 bases, with 13 bases between. The CDR3: CASSYFTRASTGELFF. DNA of the CDR3: TGTGCCAGCAGTTACTTCACCAGGGCGAGCACCGGGGAGCTGTTTTTT.

This sequence joins TRBV4-1 and TRBJ1-5; tentative D call: TRBD1 (5 bases). The CDR3 loop spans 17 amino acids. The V end lost 0 bases, the J end lost 0 bases, and 12 bases lay between the germline ends. Germline V gene sequence: CDR1 MGHRA, CDR2 YSYEKL. Here the CDR3 reads CASSQDFGGGSNQPQHF. For the CDR3, the DNA is TGCGCCAGCAGCCAAGATTTTGGGGGAGGTAGCAATCAGCCCCAGCATTTT.

The J gene is TRBJ2-3, the V gene TRBV7-2; 15 nucleotides match TRBD2. Germline CDR1 and CDR2: SGHTA and FQGNSA. This CDR3 contains 18 residues. V shed 1 base, J shed 5 bases, and the junction held 7 bases outside the gene matches. The CDR3 region is CASSLVGTSGGQLDTQYF. DNA for the CDR3: TGTGCCAGCAGCTTAGTGGGGACTAGCGGGGGGCAACTAGATACGCAGTATTTT.

This chain joins TRBV7-8 and TRBJ1-1, with D perhaps TRBD1 (6 bases). This CDR3 has 14 amino acids. CDR1 is SGHVS, CDR2 FQNEAQ, per germline. V was pared by 4 bases and J by 6 bases, with 15 bases between. DNA for the CDR3: TGTGCCAGCAGCTCGACCACAGGGAGGGCTGAAGCTTTCTTT. Its protein is CASSSTTGRAEAFF.

This sequence joins TRBV11-2 and TRBJ2-1; 9 positions agree with TRBD2. Germline-derived CDR1 and CDR2 are SGHAT and FQNNGV. The CDR3 is made up of 18 amino acids. V shed 3 bases, J shed 0 bases, and the junction held 9 bases outside the gene matches. The CDR3 region has the DNA TGTGCCAGCAGCTTCCTTTTGGCGGGGGGGCGCTCCTACAATGAGCAGTTCTTC. This translates into CASSFLLAGGRSYNEQFF.

The chain joins TRBV9 to TRBJ1-2; TRBD1 aligns across 7 bases. V shed 1 base and J 7 bases; nucleotides not matched to a gene: 7. CDR1 is SGDLS, CDR2 YYNGEE, per germline. The length of the CDR3 is 14 residues. The CDR3 loop reads CASSVTGDPGGYTF. In nucleotides, the CDR3 is TGTGCCAGCAGCGTAACAGGGGATCCTGGTGGCTACACCTTC.

This clone was observed a few times. The J gene is TRBJ1-1, the V gene TRBV6-1; TRBD1 aligns across 8 bases. The CDR3 covers 13 residues. V lost 5 bases to trimming and J lost 5 bases; unmatched junction nucleotides: 4. Germline V gene data show CDR1 as MNHNS and CDR2 as SASEGT. CDR3 nucleotides: TGTGCCAGCAGTCAGGGGGCAGGGACTGAAGCTTTCTTT. Its translation is CASSQGAGTEAFF.

This rearrangement joins TRBV19 to TRBJ1-5; D is unresolved. CDR1 and CDR2 (germline): LNHDA, SQIVND (reference sequence). V shed 10 bases and J shed 7 bases, with 20 bases lying between them. This CDR3 comprises 14 residues. In nucleotides, the CDR3 is TGTGCCACCCACCGCGGGGTAGGGAGGCAGCCCCAGCATTTT. Its protein product is CATHRGVGRQPQHF.

In this sample, this clone turned up a few times. The chain is built from TRBV5-8 and TRBJ2-7; the D gene is possibly TRBD1 (7 bases). Germline-derived CDR1 and CDR2 are SGHTS and YDEGEE. The V and J ends lost 4 bases and 6 bases respectively, with 17 bases between them. This CDR3 has 14 residues. CDR3 residues: CASSQGGQLVEQYF. CDR3 in DNA: TGTGCCAGCAGCCAGGGGGGACAGTTGGTCGAGCAGTACTTC.